The rows below give T cell receptor beta chains drawn from one sample of a study of OX40 agonist ivuxolimab in advanced cancers. Only in-frame clones appear in the TCRdb table, and some are missing; sequencing was by immunoSEQ multiplex PCR. The profile covers around 92,000 clones, with about 92% appearing a single time and around 0.3% taken by the ten largest. The sequences come from CD4+ or CD8+ T cells sorted from blood, collected in a trial of the OX40 agonist ivuxolimab. All receptors derive from an adult with an advanced solid tumor such as melanoma, head and neck, liver or kidney cancer. Both conserved end residues are part of each CDR3. The D gene is left open where the match is weak. Size values are once, few and many counts, or a class for expanded clones, and some rows have none.

TRBJ1-1,TRBV19,.,.,TGTGCCAGTAGTATTTTGAGACTAGGGGCGAACACTGAAGCTTTCTTT,CASSILRLGANTEAFF
TRBJ2-5,TRBV10-3,TRBD2,.,TGTGCCATCAGTGAGGGGGGACTAGCGGGAGGACAGACCCAGTACTTC,CAISEGGLAGGQTQYF
TRBJ1-1,TRBV5-1,.,once,TGCGCCAGCAGCCTCTTACAGGGGAACACTGAAGCTTTCTTT,CASSLLQGNTEAFF
TRBJ2-2,TRBV2,.,.,TGTGCCAGCAGGGTCCCATGGGCCGGGGAGCTGTTTTTT,CASRVPWAGELFF
TRBJ1-3,TRBV5-1,.,.,TGCGCCAGCAGCGTCCAGAGCTCTGGAAACACCATATATTTT,CASSVQSSGNTIYF
TRBJ2-5,TRBV9,TRBD2,.,TGTGCCAGCAGCGTAGGAGGCCAATCCGGGAGGCGGCACTTC,CASSVGGQSGRRHF
TRBJ1-3,TRBV6-1,.,.,TGTGCCAGCCCAAGGGGGGGCTCTGAAAACACCATATATTTT,CASPRGGSENTIYF
TRBJ1-1,TRBV9,TRBD1,.,TGTGCCAGCAGCCCCCACAGGGGGCACACTGAAGCTTTCTTT,CASSPHRGHTEAFF
TRBJ1-1,TRBV4-2,TRBD1,.,TGTGCCAGCAGCCAACAAACAGGGGCTAGCAACACTGAAGCTTTCTTT,CASSQQTGASNTEAFF
TRBJ2-7,TRBV29-1,TRBD2,.,TGCAGCGTTGCTAGCGGGGGGGCCTACGAGCAGTACTTC,CSVASGGAYEQYF
TRBJ2-3,TRBV21-1,.,.,TGTGCCAGCAGCACCTCGAGGGGACTAGCGGGAGGCCGCAGCACAGATACGCAGTATTTT,CASSTSRGLAGGRSTDTQYF
TRBJ1-2,TRBV28,.,.,TGTGCCAGCAGTTCACCCGCGCAGAACGCGGGCTACACCTTC,CASSSPAQNAGYTF
TRBJ2-1,TRBV11-2,TRBD2,.,TGTGCCAGCCAAGAAACTAGCGGGAGCGATGAGCAGTTCTTC,CASQETSGSDEQFF
TRBJ1-3,TRBV7-8,.,.,TGTGCCAGCAGCTTTCAGCGAAACACCATATATTTT,CASSFQRNTIYF
TRBJ1-2,TRBV28,.,.,TGTGCCAGCAGCCCGACAGTAACCTATGGCTACACCTTC,CASSPTVTYGYTF
TRBJ2-1,TRBV9,.,.,TGTGCCAGCAGCCTCCCGGGGAGCTCCTACAATGAGCAGTTCTTC,CASSLPGSSYNEQFF
TRBJ1-2,TRBV29-1,TRBD1,.,TGCAGCGGAGGACAGGGTCCATTTGGCTACACCTTC,CSGGQGPFGYTF
TRBJ2-1,TRBV28,TRBD2,.,TGTGCCAGCAATTTCCCTAGGGCTAGCGGGGGGCTGGACTACAATGAGCAGTTCTTC,CASNFPRASGGLDYNEQFF
TRBJ1-5,TRBV2,TRBD1,.,TGTGCCAGCAGCAGCATACTAGGACAGGGGAACAATCAGCCCCAGCATTTT,CASSSILGQGNNQPQHF
TRBJ2-1,TRBV7-6,.,.,TGTGCCAGCAGCTTCCGCGGGGCCTCCTACAATGAGCAGTTCTTC,CASSFRGASYNEQFF
TRBJ2-3,TRBV4-1,.,.,TGCGCCAGCAGCCAGTTTACTGTGACAGATACGCAGTATTTT,CASSQFTVTDTQYF
TRBJ2-5,TRBV27,TRBD2,.,TGTGCCAGCAGTTCAATTCCGACTAGCGGGATGGAGACCCAGTACTTC,CASSSIPTSGMETQYF
TRBJ2-1,TRBV19,TRBD2,.,TGTGCCAGTGCCGGGACTAGCGGGAAGGGTGAGCAGTTCTTC,CASAGTSGKGEQFF
TRBJ1-5,TRBV4-2,.,.,TGTGCCAGCAGCCAGGTGAGGGGGAATCAGCCCCAGCATTTT,CASSQVRGNQPQHF
TRBJ1-2,TRBV28,TRBD1,.,TGTGCCAGCAGCACTGGGACAGGGTTCTATGGCTACACCTTC,CASSTGTGFYGYTF
TRBJ2-3,TRBV7-2,TRBD2,.,TGTGCCAGCAGCCCAACCAAACTAGCGGGAGGGAGCACAGATACGCAGTATTTT,CASSPTKLAGGSTDTQYF
TRBJ2-1,TRBV12-5,TRBD2,once,TGTGCTAGTGCCCCGGGTAGCGGGAGCTCCTACAATGAGCAGTTCTTC,CASAPGSGSSYNEQFF
TRBJ2-1,TRBV7-2,TRBD2,.,TGTGCCAGCAGCTTAGGGAGCGGGGGCGCCTACAATGAGCAGTTCTTC,CASSLGSGGAYNEQFF
TRBJ1-4,TRBV15,TRBD1,.,TGTGCCACCAGCAGGGGGGACAGAGCAACTAATGAAAAACTGTTTTTT,CATSRGDRATNEKLFF
TRBJ2-6,TRBV10-3,.,.,TGTGCCATCAGTGGGCGGAGCTCTGGGGCCAACGTCCTGACTTTC,CAISGRSSGANVLTF
TRBJ2-1,TRBV27,.,.,TGTGCCAGCAGTTTGTTGTCTGCCGTCTCCTACAATGAGCAGTTCTTC,CASSLLSAVSYNEQFF
TRBJ1-2,TRBV28,.,.,TGTGCCAGCAGTTCCTGGAGGGGGGCGTATGGCTACACCTTC,CASSSWRGAYGYTF
TRBJ1-5,TRBV20-1,.,.,TGCAGTGCTAGAGATCCCCAGCCCCAGCATTTT,CSARDPQPQHF
TRBJ1-2,TRBV21-1,.,.,TGTGCCAGCAGCAAAGCCTCGACAGGCCGGAACTATGGCTACACCTTC,CASSKASTGRNYGYTF
TRBJ1-2,TRBV29-1,.,.,TGCAGCGTTGTTTTCCGGGCCGAGGGCTACACCTTC,CSVVFRAEGYTF
TRBJ1-5,TRBV6-5,TRBD1,.,TGTGCCAGCAGTTACGGACAGGCGAGACAGCCCCAGCATTTT,CASSYGQARQPQHF
TRBJ2-3,TRBV11-3,.,.,TGTGCCAGCAGCTTAGGCGTATCCAGCACAGATACGCAGTATTTT,CASSLGVSSTDTQYF
TRBJ2-1,TRBV5-1,.,.,TGCGCCAGCAGCTTGAATACCTACAATGAGCAGTTCTTC,CASSLNTYNEQFF
TRBJ2-1,TRBV7-2,.,.,TGTGCCAGCAGCCAACGCTCGGGGGCGGAGCACAATGAGCAGTTCTTC,CASSQRSGAEHNEQFF
TRBJ1-3,TRBV2,.,.,TGTGCCAGCAGTGCTGAGGGATCTGGAAACACCATATATTTT,CASSAEGSGNTIYF
TRBJ2-4,TRBV5-1,.,.,TGCGCCAGCAGCTTTGAGGGGGCCAAAAACATTCAGTACTTC,CASSFEGAKNIQYF
TRBJ1-1,TRBV30,.,.,TGTGCCTGGAGTAAGTTTGAACCTGGCGACACTGAAGCTTTCTTT,CAWSKFEPGDTEAFF
TRBJ1-2,TRBV12-5,.,few,TGTGCTAGTGGACGGGACTCCGGGAACTATGGCTACACCTTC,CASGRDSGNYGYTF
TRBJ1-6,TRBV12-5,.,.,TGTGCTAGTGGTTTAAGGGCCGGGACTAATTCACCCCTCCACTTT,CASGLRAGTNSPLHF
TRBJ2-3,TRBV10-3,TRBD1,once,TGTGCCATCAGTGAGGCGGGACAGGGGACAGATACGCAGTATTTT,CAISEAGQGTDTQYF
TRBJ1-3,TRBV5-5,.,.,TGTGCCAGCAGCTTTCCCGCGGGAAATCGTGGAAACACCATATATTTT,CASSFPAGNRGNTIYF
TRBJ1-2,TRBV4-1,TRBD1,once,TGCGCCAGCAGCCCCGGGATTGACAGGGTGGCAAGTTATGGCTACACCTTC,CASSPGIDRVASYGYTF
TRBJ2-7,TRBV5-1,.,once,TGCGCCAGCAGCCAAGGGGTCACAACTTCCGAGCAGTACTTC,CASSQGVTTSEQYF
TRBJ1-5,TRBV10-3,TRBD1,.,TGTGCCATCAGTGATTCAGGGGGTAGTCAGCCCCAGCATTTT,CAISDSGGSQPQHF
TRBJ1-2,TRBV15,TRBD1,.,TGTGCCACCAGCAGAACCGGGACAGGGGTCTATGGCTACACCTTC,CATSRTGTGVYGYTF
TRBJ1-4,TRBV28,.,.,TGTGCCAGCAGTTTAGGGGGGGGCGCGAGTGAAAAACTGTTTTTT,CASSLGGGASEKLFF
TRBJ2-3,TRBV18,.,.,TGTGCCAGCTCACCACCGAGAAATAAATATACGCAGTATTTT,CASSPPRNKYTQYF
TRBJ2-3,TRBV6-6,.,.,TGTGCCAGCAGTCCCCTAGGGGATACGCAGTATTTT,CASSPLGDTQYF